Sequencing of this T cell receptor beta chain was carried out in a study of shared clonotypes between healthy human individuals. Across the whole study: The people who gave samples were two women and three men aged 18 to 49.

Naive CD8 cells lacked CD45RO, underwent positive selection for CCR7 and left out terminally differentiated effector memory CD45RA+ cells. Germline loops: CDR1 SGHTA, CDR2 FQGNSA. V shed 8 bases, J shed 5 bases, and the junction held 15 bases outside the gene matches. The CDR3 loop spans 16 amino acids. Profiled with immunoSEQ multiplex PCR; TCRdb holds only in-frame clones, not every one. This sample carries approximately 840,000 clones, about 96% of them seen once, and the ten largest clones take around 0.21%. Comments on this clone: What it binds is not known.

Findings and caveats of the study: Non-shared clonotypes had lower generation probabilities than clonotypes shared by all four sorted-subset donors. Collection of samples was limited to blood; tissue repertoires likely differ.

The sequence derives from a young man in good health. The chain is built from TRBV7-2 and TRBJ2-7; 10 bases are a match to TRBD2. Input material: naive CD8+ T cells sorted from blood. The chain's CDR3 is CASCQRGGGNPHEQYF. The CDR3 region has the DNA TGTGCCAGCTGCCAGCGGGGGGGCGGCAATCCCCACGAGCAGTACTTC. Supplemented by reference TRBV7-2 and TRBJ2-7, the full variable domain reads GAGVSQSPSNKVTEKGKDVELRCDPISGHTALYWYRQSLGQGLEFLIYFQGNSAPDKSGLPSDRFSAERTGGSVSTLTIQRTQQEDSAVYLCASCQRGGGNPHEQYFGPGTRLTVT.